These 27 T cell receptor beta chains were all obtained from the same sample, sequenced in a study of T cells in localized non-small cell lung cancer. TCRdb's copy holds only in-frame clones and misses some; the assay was immunoSEQ multiplex PCR. The profile shows more than 100,000 clones, more than 80% of them singletons. The sample in question was peripheral blood, obtained before any cancer treatment. All receptors come from a female donor older than 55 with stage I lung adenocarcinoma.

J is TRBJ2-1 and V is TRBV5-1, with TRBD2 identical over 13 bases. The V segment lost 4 bases and the J segment 3 bases; nucleotides outside the gene matches: 7. CDR3 size: 17 residues. The germline CDR1 and CDR2 sequences are SGHRS and YFSETQ. The CDR3 is CASSTRTSGSFYNEQFF. The CDR3 nucleotides are TGCGCCAGCAGCACGAGGACTAGCGGGAGCTTCTACAATGAGCAGTTCTTC.

The chain has TRBV5-1 and TRBJ2-7, with D possibly being TRBD1 (5 bases). Trimming left V 4 bases short and J 3 bases short, with 14 bases between. This CDR3 contains 14 residues. Germline loops: CDR1 SGHRS, CDR2 YFSETQ. The CDR3 DNA is TGCGCCAGCAGCGATCCGACAGCGCGCTACGAGCAGTACTTC. This translates into CASSDPTARYEQYF.

The chain links TRBV5-6 to TRBJ2-5; 12 nucleotides line up with TRBD2. The last part of the DNA fits TRBJ2-7 better; the J call may be wrong. The CDR3 sequence is 15 residues long. CDR1 and CDR2 (germline): SGHDT, YYEEEE. The CDR3 sequence is CASSPSGRGTYEQYF. CDR3 bases: TGTGCCAGCAGCCCTAGCGGGAGGGGCACTTACGAGCAGTACTTC.

This sequence joins TRBV16 and TRBJ1-2; the match to TRBD1 covers 7 bases. V was pared by 0 bases and J by 7 bases, with 8 bases of the junction left unmatched. From germline, CDR1 is KGHSY and CDR2 FQNENV. The CDR3 length is 15 residues. CDR3 residues: CASSQSGQAVGGYTF. For the CDR3, the DNA is TGTGCCAGCAGCCAATCCGGACAGGCCGTAGGTGGCTACACCTTC.

This clone came up a few times. This chain joins TRBV18 and TRBJ1-2; 10 bases line up with TRBD1. J gave up 2 bases and V 1 base, and 10 bases lay outside the gene matches. The germline V gene has CDR1 KGHSH and CDR2 LQKENI. The CDR3 consists of 18 residues. The CDR3 sequence is CASSPLGGQGESNYGYTF. The CDR3 DNA follows: TGTGCCAGCTCACCACTGGGAGGACAGGGGGAATCGAACTATGGCTACACCTTC.

This rearrangement joins TRBV5-5 to TRBJ2-1, with D hard to call. The CDR3 is 15 residues long. Looked up from germline, CDR1 is SGHKS and CDR2 is YYEKEE (reference sequence). Deletions cut 2 bases from V and 4 bases from J, with 13 bases between. As DNA, the CDR3 is TGTGCCAGCAGCTTCCGCAGGTCCCCTTACAATGAGCAGTTCTTC. Translated, it gives CASSFRRSPYNEQFF.

The rearrangement joins TRBV11-2 to TRBJ1-1; 7 bases align to TRBD1. The V gene end was trimmed by 4 bases and the J gene end by 1 base; junction bases not matched to a gene: 6. The CDR3 spans 15 residues. CDR1 is SGHAT and CDR2 is FQNNGV in the germline V gene. The CDR3 DNA is TGTGCCAGCAGCTCATTAGACAGGGCGAACACTGAAGCTTTCTTT. Its translation is CASSSLDRANTEAFF.

The gene calls are TRBV4-1 and TRBJ1-2; no reliable D call. V lost 0 bases to trimming and J lost 2 bases, with 16 bases between them. This CDR3 region has 17 residues. The germline CDR1 and CDR2 sequences are MGHRA and YSYEKL. CDR3 DNA: TGCGCCAGCAGCCAAGAGCACTTTGGCTCCCTAAACTATGGCTACACCTTC. Its translation is CASSQEHFGSLNYGYTF.

The V call is TRBV28, the J call TRBJ2-1; D is ambiguous. Germline CDR1 MDHEN, CDR2 SYDVKM. There are 11 residues in the CDR3. V was cut by 5 bases and J by 7 bases, with 6 bases left in between. The CDR3 bases are TGTGCCAGCAGTACGGTGAATGAGCAGTTCTTC. Translation gives CASSTVNEQFF.

The rearrangement links TRBV27 to TRBJ1-1, with TRBD1 as a possible D gene (5 bases). Trimming left V 5 bases short and J 4 bases short, with 14 bases between. CDR1 and CDR2 (germline): MNHEY, SMNVEV (reference sequence). The CDR3 has 14 amino acids. The CDR3 sequence is CASSTAPGGTEAFF. DNA of the CDR3: TGTGCCAGCAGTACAGCTCCCGGGGGCACTGAAGCTTTCTTT.

The chain employs TRBV2 and TRBJ2-4; 12 bases line up with TRBD2. V gave up 5 bases and J gave up 6 bases; unmatched junction bases: 5. The germline gives CDR1 SNHLY, CDR2 FYNNEI. The CDR3 loop spans 15 amino acids. Written as DNA, the CDR3 is TGTGCCAGCAGTAGACTAGCGGGAGTCCCAAACATTCAGTACTTC. It yields the protein CASSRLAGVPNIQYF.

The genes are TRBV10-2 and TRBJ2-1, with 9 bases lining up with TRBD1. This CDR3 spans 12 amino acids. J gave up 12 bases and V 4 bases, and 4 bases lay outside the gene matches. Germline CDR1 reads WSHSY; CDR2 reads SAAADI. The CDR3 loop is CASSVLDRGQFF. The CDR3 DNA sequence: TGCGCCAGCAGTGTATTGGACAGGGGGCAGTTCTTC.

V usage is TRBV25-1 and J usage is TRBJ2-1; D unresolved. The CDR3 spans 14 residues. Per the germline V gene, CDR1 is MGHDK and CDR2 is SYGVNS. The V gene lost 7 bases and the J gene lost 5 bases, with 15 bases spanning the gap. The DNA of the CDR3 is TGTGCCAGCAAAGGACCCTTTACCCACAATGAGCAGTTCTTC. Its protein product is CASKGPFTHNEQFF.

The CDR3 region has the DNA TGTGCCAGCAGTGCAGGTCAAGAGACCCAGTACTTC. Amino acids: CASSAGQETQYF. V and J are TRBV9 and TRBJ2-5; D remains unclear. Germline loops: CDR1 SGDLS, CDR2 YYNGEE. The V end was cut by 5 bases, the J end by 2 bases, with 7 bases between. CDR3 size: 12 residues.

The chain recombines TRBV6-5 with TRBJ2-7; D not certain. V lost 9 bases to trimming and J lost 4 bases, with 16 bases between them. The CDR3 totals 13 residues. The germline CDR1 and CDR2 sequences are MNHEY and SVGAGI. The CDR3 nucleotides read TGTGCCAGTACCCGGGCCGCAGTATACGAGCAGTACTTC. It translates to CASTRAAVYEQYF.

The table lists this clone with a few counts. The genes are TRBV7-6 and TRBJ1-5; TRBD1 might be the D (6 bases). CDR3 length equals 15 residues. Germline V gene data show CDR1 as SGHVS and CDR2 as FNYEAQ. Trimming removed 2 bases at V and 0 bases at J, with 8 bases between. The CDR3 loop reads CASSLYRDSNQPQHF. CDR3 DNA sequence: TGTGCCAGCAGCTTATACAGGGATAGCAATCAGCCCCAGCATTTT. Complete variable domain (other parts from reference TRBV7-6 and TRBJ1-5): GAGVSQSPRYKVTKRGQDVALRCDPISGHVSLYWYRQALGQGPEFLTYFNYEAQQDKSGLPNDRFSAERPEGSISTLTIQRTEQRDSAMYRCASSLYRDSNQPQHFGDGTRLSIL.

The V call is TRBV6-5, the J call TRBJ1-1; D unresolved. Germline CDR1 and CDR2: MNHEY and SVGAGI. CDR3 length equals 13 residues. Trimming removed 7 bases from V and 1 base from J, with 10 bases in between. CDR3 sequence: CASTKWGNTEAFF. The DNA for the CDR3 is TGTGCCAGCACTAAGTGGGGGAACACTGAAGCTTTCTTT.

This sequence joins TRBV28 and TRBJ2-1; 7 bases match TRBD2. The germline V gene encodes CDR1 MDHEN and CDR2 SYDVKM. After removal of 3 bases from V and 5 bases from J, the junction contained 7 bases not matched to a gene. CDR3 length: 15 amino acids. The CDR3, as DNA: TGTGCCAGCAGTTTTTCTGGGACTAACCACAATGAGCAGTTCTTC. Residues: CASSFSGTNHNEQFF.

This sequence joins TRBV11-2 and TRBJ1-4; a possible D gene is TRBD1 (6 bases). The V gene's germline CDR1 is SGHAT and CDR2 FQNNGV. This CDR3 has 16 amino acids. V was cut by 3 bases and J by 3 bases, with 14 bases left in between. The CDR3 here is CASSFLGGSPNEKLFF. CDR3 nucleotides: TGTGCCAGCAGCTTCCTAGGGGGAAGCCCTAATGAAAAACTGTTTTTT.

The V gene is TRBV7-8, the J gene TRBJ1-5; D is ambiguous. The CDR3 sequence is 13 residues long. The germline gives CDR1 SGHVS, CDR2 FQNEAQ. V gave up 5 bases and J gave up 4 bases, with 9 bases separating them. The CDR3 nucleotides read TGTGCCAGCAGCAAACTACAGAATCAGCCCCAGCATTTT. Amino acid sequence: CASSKLQNQPQHF.

The J gene is TRBJ2-3, the V gene TRBV6-6; D remains unclear. This CDR3 region has 16 residues. The germline V gene encodes CDR1 MNHNY and CDR2 SVGAGI (reference sequence). V lost 7 bases, J lost 0 bases, and 17 bases lay in between. This CDR3 reads CASTNSRRSSTDTQYF. CDR3 in DNA: TGTGCCAGCACCAACTCTCGACGCTCTAGCACAGATACGCAGTATTTT.

The CDR3 DNA sequence: TGCGCCAGCAGTCAATCGGTAAGGAGTGCTGAAGCTTTCTTT. This sequence encodes CASSQSVRSAEAFF. The rearrangement links TRBV23-1 to TRBJ1-1; D ambiguous. TRBV23-1 is assigned to the ORF class and has an uncertain function. This CDR3 has 14 amino acids. The germline V and J ends were trimmed by 0 bases and 6 bases, with 11 bases remaining between them.

The DNA for the CDR3 is TGTGCCAGCTCACCAGCGAGTAGCGGGAGGACGAGCTCCTACAATGAGCAGTTCTTC. Translating it yields CASSPASSGRTSSYNEQFF. V and J are TRBV18 and TRBJ2-1; TRBD2 matches 10 bases. The V gene's germline CDR1 is KGHSH and CDR2 LQKENI. The ends lost 2 bases at V and 0 bases at J; junction bases unmatched: 10. This CDR3 comprises 19 residues.

The chain couples TRBV14 to TRBJ2-7, with 12 nucleotides matching TRBD2. This CDR3 comprises 17 residues. The germline gives CDR1 SGHDN, CDR2 FVKESK. Trimming at V came to 4 bases and at J to 5 bases, leaving 12 bases not matched to a gene. The CDR3: CASSPLRPTSGSNEQYF. CDR3 nucleotide sequence: TGTGCCAGCAGCCCCCTACGTCCGACTAGCGGGAGCAACGAGCAGTACTTC. The full variable domain, completed using reference TRBV14 and TRBJ2-7, is EAGVTQFPSHSVIEKGQTVTLRCDPISGHDNLYWYRRVMGKEIKFLLHFVKESKQDESGMPNNRFLAERTGGTYSTLKVQPAELEDSGVYFCASSPLRPTSGSNEQYFGPGTRLTVT.

The V and J genes are TRBV10-3 and TRBJ2-7; 8 nucleotides align to TRBD2. The CDR3 contains 14 residues. The trim removed 8 bases at V and 1 base at J, leaving 7 bases unmatched. Germline V gene sequence: CDR1 ENHRY, CDR2 SYGVKD. CDR3 nucleotides: TGTGCCATCCAATCGGGCGGGAGGTCCTACGAGCAGTACTTC. Protein: CAIQSGGRSYEQYF.

The rearrangement uses TRBV5-1 and TRBJ2-7; TRBD1 matches 8 bases. The CDR3 runs 13 residues. Trimming removed 1 base from V and 6 bases from J; junction bases left unmatched: 3. Germline V gives CDR1 SGHRS, CDR2 YFSETQ. CDR3: CASSLLQGGEQYF. The CDR3 region has the DNA TGCGCCAGCAGCTTGCTACAGGGGGGCGAGCAGTACTTC.

This chain links TRBV12-2 with TRBJ1-2. TRBV12-2 is assigned pseudogene status. This CDR3 contains 16 residues. The CDR3 spells CASHTGGDPTTYGYTF. Written as DNA, the CDR3 is TGTGCAAGTCACACCGGAGGGGACCCAACGACATATGGCTACACCTTC.